One and the same sample provided the 2 T cell receptor beta chains below, sequenced in a study of shared clonotypes between healthy human individuals. This table comes from immunoSEQ multiplex PCR, and its TCRdb copy is limited to in-frame clones, with some not included. This sample has about 520,000 clones, with roughly 80% found just once. Material: PBMCs. The receptors come from a woman aged 40 to 50 in good health. Some clones in this sample may be carry-over from other donors' samples.

As for this clone: This may be a read error, as it is one base from a much larger clone. The chain links TRBV4-1 to TRBJ1-1; tentative D call: TRBD1 (6 bases). CDR1 and CDR2 (germline): MGHRA, YSYEKL. The CDR3 sequence is 14 residues long. V was shortened by 1 base and J by 0 bases, with 6 bases between the two germline ends. CDR3 sequence: CASSQGTVNTEAFF. The CDR3, as DNA: TGCGCCAGCAGCCAAGGGACAGTGAACACTGAAGCTTTCTTT.

This chain links TRBV27 with TRBJ2-1, with 10 bases fitting TRBD2. The CDR3 has 17 amino acids. Germline values: CDR1 MNHEY, CDR2 SMNVEV (reference sequence). V shed 7 bases and J 4 bases; nucleotides not matched to a gene: 13. The CDR3 bases are TGTGCCAGCACACCTTCCTACGCAGCGGGAGGGTACAATGAGCAGTTCTTC. It translates to CASTPSYAAGGYNEQFF.